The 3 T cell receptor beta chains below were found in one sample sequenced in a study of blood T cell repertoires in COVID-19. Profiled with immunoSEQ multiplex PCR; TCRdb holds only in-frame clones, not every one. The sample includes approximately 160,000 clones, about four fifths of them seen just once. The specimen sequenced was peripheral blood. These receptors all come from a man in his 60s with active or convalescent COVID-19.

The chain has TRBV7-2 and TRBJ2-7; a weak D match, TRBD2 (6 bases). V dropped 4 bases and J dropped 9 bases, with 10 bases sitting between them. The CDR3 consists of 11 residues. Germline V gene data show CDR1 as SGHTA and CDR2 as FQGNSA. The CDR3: CASSSPGVQYF. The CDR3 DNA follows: TGTGCCAGCAGCTCTCCGGGGGTGCAGTACTTC.

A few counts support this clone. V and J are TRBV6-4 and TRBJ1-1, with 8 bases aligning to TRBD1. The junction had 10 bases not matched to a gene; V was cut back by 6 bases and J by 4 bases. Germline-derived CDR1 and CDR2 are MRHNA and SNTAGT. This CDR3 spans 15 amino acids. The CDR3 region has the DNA TGTGCCAGCAGCCCAGGGGGCGGTATGTCCACTGAAGCTTTCTTT. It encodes CASSPGGGMSTEAFF.

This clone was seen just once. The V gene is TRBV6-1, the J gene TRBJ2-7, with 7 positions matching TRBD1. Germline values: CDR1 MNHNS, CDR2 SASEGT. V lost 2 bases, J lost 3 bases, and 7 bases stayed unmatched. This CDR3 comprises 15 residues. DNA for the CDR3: TGTGCCAGCAGTGAAATGACAGGGAATTACTACGAGCAGTACTTC. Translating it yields CASSEMTGNYYEQYF.